These T cell receptor beta chains were read from a single sample in a study of blood T cell repertoires in COVID-19. The repertoire was sequenced with immunoSEQ multiplex PCR; TCRdb's copy has only in-frame clones and lacks some. This sample yields some 490,000 clones, of which around 85% are seen a single time; 8.3% belongs to the top ten. Source material: PBMCs or T cells enriched from blood (not recorded which). These receptors were obtained from an older woman who had recovered from COVID-19. CDR3s include the opening cysteine and the closing phenylalanine or tryptophan. Fields, in order: V gene, clone size, J gene, CDR3 protein. Rows may omit the clone size; those that give it use once, few, many or a size class.

v_gene: TRBV5-5; abundance: few; j_gene: TRBJ1-2; CDR3aa: CASSLAGHANYGYTF
v_gene: TRBV10-1; abundance: NA; j_gene: TRBJ2-3; CDR3aa: CASSGTLAGGLDTQYF
v_gene: TRBV19; abundance: once; j_gene: TRBJ1-2; CDR3aa: CASSIFFDRGGTNYGYTF
v_gene: TRBV3-1/TRBV3-2; abundance: NA; j_gene: TRBJ2-2; CDR3aa: CASSQLLAGGTGELFF
v_gene: TRBV28; abundance: NA; j_gene: TRBJ1-1; CDR3aa: CASSRTGGVGFF
v_gene: TRBV7-2; abundance: NA; j_gene: TRBJ2-2; CDR3aa: CASSPTGVNTGELFF
v_gene: TRBV6-5; abundance: NA; j_gene: TRBJ1-1; CDR3aa: CASRREAGMNTEAFF
v_gene: TRBV10-3; abundance: few; j_gene: TRBJ1-1; CDR3aa: CAITLDRNTEAFF
v_gene: TRBV27; abundance: once; j_gene: TRBJ2-1; CDR3aa: CASSLFGLAGGPSSYNEQFF
v_gene: TRBV19; abundance: NA; j_gene: TRBJ1-2; CDR3aa: CASRPKAGRATNNYGYTF
v_gene: TRBV25-1; abundance: NA; j_gene: TRBJ1-6; CDR3aa: CASSEVEGFSPLHF
v_gene: TRBV3-1/TRBV3-2; abundance: NA; j_gene: TRBJ2-5; CDR3aa: CASSQKYTSGDQETQYF
v_gene: TRBV5-1; abundance: NA; j_gene: TRBJ1-6; CDR3aa: CASSSDSNSPLHF
v_gene: TRBV29-1; abundance: NA; j_gene: TRBJ1-1; CDR3aa: CSVRAGKAFF
v_gene: TRBV7-6; abundance: NA; j_gene: TRBJ1-4; CDR3aa: CASSLVGLTGEKLFF
v_gene: TRBV4-1; abundance: once; j_gene: TRBJ2-7; CDR3aa: CASSNGQGGYEQYF
v_gene: TRBV6-6; abundance: NA; j_gene: TRBJ2-6; CDR3aa: CASSYVKGAGANVLTF
v_gene: TRBV5-1; abundance: NA; j_gene: TRBJ2-5; CDR3aa: CASTPGLAGTQETQYF
v_gene: TRBV3-1/TRBV3-2; abundance: NA; j_gene: TRBJ2-7; CDR3aa: CASTRGGGPYEQYF
v_gene: TRBV4-2; abundance: NA; j_gene: TRBJ2-3; CDR3aa: CASSYRSGTESTDTQYF
v_gene: TRBV2; abundance: NA; j_gene: TRBJ2-2; CDR3aa: CASSGNAAGELFF
v_gene: TRBV28; abundance: NA; j_gene: TRBJ2-7; CDR3aa: CASNLPGLDFHEQYF
v_gene: TRBV30; abundance: NA; j_gene: TRBJ1-2; CDR3aa: CAWTSPWGTGGRGYTF
v_gene: TRBV19; abundance: NA; j_gene: TRBJ2-7; CDR3aa: CASSFQTGVYEQYF
v_gene: TRBV19; abundance: NA; j_gene: TRBJ1-6; CDR3aa: CASSISSGARSPLHF
v_gene: TRBV2; abundance: NA; j_gene: TRBJ1-1; CDR3aa: CATAGELNTEAFF
v_gene: TRBV6-2/TRBV6-3; abundance: NA; j_gene: TRBJ2-5; CDR3aa: CASSRGGYQGPLQETQYF